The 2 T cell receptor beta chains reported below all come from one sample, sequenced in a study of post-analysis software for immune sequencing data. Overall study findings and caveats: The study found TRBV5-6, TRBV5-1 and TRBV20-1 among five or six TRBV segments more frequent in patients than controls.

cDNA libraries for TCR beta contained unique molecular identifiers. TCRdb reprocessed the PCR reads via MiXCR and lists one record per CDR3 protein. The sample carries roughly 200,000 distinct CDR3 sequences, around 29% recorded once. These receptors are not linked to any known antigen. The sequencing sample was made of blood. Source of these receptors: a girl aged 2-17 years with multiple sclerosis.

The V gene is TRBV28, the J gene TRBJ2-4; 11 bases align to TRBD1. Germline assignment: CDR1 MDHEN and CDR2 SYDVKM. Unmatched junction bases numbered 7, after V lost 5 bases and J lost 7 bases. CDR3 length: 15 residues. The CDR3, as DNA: TGTGCCAGCAGTGTAGGGGGGACAGGGGGGAACATTCAGTACTTC. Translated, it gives CASSVGGTGGNIQYF. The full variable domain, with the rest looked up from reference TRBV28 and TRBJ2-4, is DVKVTQSSRYLVKRTGEKVFLECVQDMDHENMFWYRQDPGLGLRLIYFSYDVKMKEKGDIPEGYSVSREKKERFSLILESASTNQTSMYLCASSVGGTGGNIQYFGAGTRLSVL.

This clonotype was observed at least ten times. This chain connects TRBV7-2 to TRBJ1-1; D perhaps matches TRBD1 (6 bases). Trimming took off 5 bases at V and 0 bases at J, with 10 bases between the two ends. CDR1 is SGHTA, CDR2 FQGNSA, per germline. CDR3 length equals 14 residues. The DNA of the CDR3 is TGTGCCAGCAGCCTCTACAGGGTGAACACTGAAGCTTTCTTT. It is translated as CASSLYRVNTEAFF.